One T cell receptor (beta chain) is described in this entry. As to time point: pre-treatment sample, taken before nivolumab and TIL therapy. V was shortened by 6 bases and J by 4 bases, with 16 bases between the two germline ends. CDR3 length: 15 residues. Germline lookup yields CDR1 LNHDA and CDR2 SQIVND (reference sequence). The sample originates from a study of TIL therapy for anti-PD-1-resistant metastatic lung cancer. Study overall: Patients then received nivolumab; progressors got lymphodepletion, TIL and IL-2. Tumors carried a median approximately 1.6 non-synonymous mutations per megabase.

The libraries were made with immunoSEQ v3. Generated by immunoSEQ multiplex PCR, the TCRdb table keeps only in-frame clones and is missing some. The repertoire includes tens of thousands of clones, 55% to 70% of them detected once, and about 6.8% sits in the top ten. The V call is TRBV19, the J call TRBJ1-5, with D maybe TRBD1 (6 bases). This receptor was identified in a person aged 25 to 80 with non-small cell lung cancer. The source was blood, collected at baseline. The CDR3 nucleotides read TGTGCCAGTAGACTTACAGGGATGGGTAATCAGCCCCAGCATTTT. It encodes CASRLTGMGNQPQHF. Full variable domain (rest looked up from reference TRBV19 and TRBJ1-5): DGGITQSPKYLFRKEGQNVTLSCEQNLNHDAMYWYRQDPGQGLRLIYYSQIVNDFQKGDIAEGYSVSREKKESFPLTVTSAQKNPTAFYLCASRLTGMGNQPQHFGDGTRLSIL.